The clone carrying this T cell receptor beta chain has just one count. The antigen remains unidentified. Germline CDR1 is SNHLY and CDR2 is FYNNEI. This CDR3 spans 15 amino acids. V lost 5 bases to trimming and J lost 7 bases; unmatched junction nucleotides: 9. The data were taken from a study of radiotherapy plus CTLA-4 blockade in lung cancer. General study points: Radiotherapy plus ipilimumab was followed by expansion in blood of tumor-derived TCR clones.

Libraries were prepared by immunoSEQ multiplex PCR; TCRdb keeps only in-frame clonotypes and omits some of them. The sample lists around 100,000 clones; around 79% were seen once. The specimen was peripheral blood, collected from a patient treated with radiotherapy plus ipilimumab. This chain connects TRBV2 to TRBJ1-5; TRBD1 matches at 9 bases. The TCR was taken from a human donor with non-small cell lung cancer who had a partial response to radiotherapy plus ipilimumab. Some clones in this sample may be carry-over from other donors' samples. The CDR3 region has the DNA TGTGCCAGCAGTTCGAAACAGGGGGCCGGCCAGCCCCAGCATTTT. It specifies CASSSKQGAGQPQHF.